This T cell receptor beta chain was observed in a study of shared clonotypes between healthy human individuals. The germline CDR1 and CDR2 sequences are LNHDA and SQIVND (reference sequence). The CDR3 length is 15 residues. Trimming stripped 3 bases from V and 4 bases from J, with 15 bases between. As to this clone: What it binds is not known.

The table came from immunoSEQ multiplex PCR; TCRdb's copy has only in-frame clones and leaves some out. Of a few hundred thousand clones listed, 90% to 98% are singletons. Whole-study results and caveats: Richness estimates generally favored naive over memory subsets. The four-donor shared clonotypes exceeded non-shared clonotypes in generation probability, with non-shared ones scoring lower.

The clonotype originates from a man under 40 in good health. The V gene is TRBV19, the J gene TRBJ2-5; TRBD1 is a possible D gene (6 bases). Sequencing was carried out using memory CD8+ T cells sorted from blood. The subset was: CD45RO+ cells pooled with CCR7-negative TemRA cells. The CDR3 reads CASSISLTGLETQYF. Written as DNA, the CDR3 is TGTGCCAGTAGTATCTCTCTGACAGGACTAGAGACCCAGTACTTC.